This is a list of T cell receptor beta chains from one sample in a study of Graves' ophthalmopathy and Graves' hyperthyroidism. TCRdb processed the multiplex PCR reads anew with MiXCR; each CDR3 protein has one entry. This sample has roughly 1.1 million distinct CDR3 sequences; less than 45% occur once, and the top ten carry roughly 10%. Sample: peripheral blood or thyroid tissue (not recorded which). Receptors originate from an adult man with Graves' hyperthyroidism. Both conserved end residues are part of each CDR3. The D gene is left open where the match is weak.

CASSLNSPDTQYF | - | 13 | TRBV7-3
CASSPFGPDTGELFF | - | 15 | TRBV7-8
CSATGDGGEQYF | TRBD1 | 12 | TRBV20-1
CASSQGRGAGKVKLFF | - | 16 | TRBV4-1
CASSVGVYGYTF | - | 12 | TRBV9
CASSFSPGLAETYEQYF | TRBD2 | 17 | TRBV7-3
CASSLEAGGKYGYTF | TRBD1 | 15 | TRBV5-1
CSASTGSRETQYF | - | 13 | TRBV20-1
CASSLDRAGYGYTF | - | 14 | TRBV11-2
CATNRDIAYEQYF | - | 13 | TRBV2
CASSTDSPLTPQHF | - | 14 | TRBV19
CAWRDRVSGYGYTF | TRBD1 | 14 | TRBV30
CASSLAGTSGTETQYF | TRBD2 | 16 | TRBV7-8
CASSLTAAYEQYF | - | 13 | TRBV12-3/TRBV12-4
CASSLTGRSQETQYF | - | 15 | TRBV7-9
CASSESRNYGYTF | - | 13 | TRBV25-1
CASSVAGGSPLHF | TRBD1 | 13 | TRBV2
CATSRDVGSYEQYF | - | 14 | TRBV15
CASYRMSSYNSPLHF | - | 15 | TRBV6-5
CASSSQPTSGRAETQYF | TRBD2 | 17 | TRBV7-2
CSVDHYRGLRETQYF | TRBD1 | 15 | TRBV29-1
CASSSLLSYNEQFF | - | 14 | TRBV7-9
CSVHRQNTEAFF | - | 12 | TRBV29-1
CSARDGADPVGYGYTF | - | 16 | TRBV20-1
CATSTTGGIGGNTIYF | TRBD1 | 16 | TRBV15
CSEGQVDTEAFF | TRBD1 | 12 | TRBV29-1
CSARTGPSDYGYTF | TRBD1 | 14 | TRBV29-1
CATSRDVGTGDGYTF | TRBD1 | 15 | TRBV15
CASRGGSHTDTQYF | TRBD2 | 14 | TRBV7-9
CASSPSGTVAYEQYF | TRBD1 | 15 | TRBV19
CASSPGGEGTQETQYF | TRBD1 | 16 | TRBV6-5
CASSDDGQNTEAFF | - | 14 | TRBV9
CASSEPDREYAEQYF | TRBD1 | 15 | TRBV10-2
CASSPDRTANEKLFF | - | 15 | TRBV6-5
CASSLLSGTQYF | TRBD2 | 12 | TRBV9
CASSFTTAYGYTF | - | 13 | TRBV6-1
CASSVDPGAYEQYF | - | 14 | TRBV9
CATSLGSGGAGELFF | TRBD2 | 15 | TRBV7-9
CASTGVNSPLHF | - | 12 | TRBV19
CASSSDGLGYEQYF | - | 14 | TRBV7-6
CASSDIGARANYGYTF | - | 16 | TRBV25-1
CSARDWSRTTLQETQYF | - | 17 | TRBV20-1
CASSFYLEAFF | - | 11 | TRBV12-3/TRBV12-4
CASSEAFNTEAFF | - | 13 | TRBV10-1
CASSLGRSPQYF | - | 12 | TRBV7-8
CASSITPGPTRTQETQYF | - | 18 | TRBV7-2
CSARYLRPYEQYF | - | 13 | TRBV20-1
CAISGRGQGANSPLHF | TRBD1 | 16 | TRBV10-3
CASSLAGTDYTNYGYTF | TRBD1 | 17 | TRBV5-1
CASLGTGPHSDTF | TRBD1 | 13 | TRBV10-3
CAIHVGETQYF | - | 11 | TRBV10-3
CASREDRDRNTEAFF | TRBD1 | 15 | TRBV6-5
CSGGAYQETQYF | - | 12 | TRBV29-1
CASSQSVGIQETQYF | - | 15 | TRBV2
CAWSIQGAQYF | TRBD1 | 11 | TRBV30